This TCR beta chain was recorded in a study of monozygotic twins with inflammatory bowel disease. For this clonotype: What it recognizes is unknown.

Overall study findings and caveats: In patient repertoires, differing immunosuppressive treatments may have added some variability.

The UMIs carried a 6-nucleotide sample barcode, and they were added by template switching. TCRdb re-called the 5' RACE reads; one entry per CDR3 protein, DNA not given. The repertoire table contains about 210,000 distinct CDR3 sequences. Each donor had about 2.5 ml of blood drawn. The TCR was taken from a human donor with ulcerative colitis or Crohn's disease, or a healthy co-twin of an affected twin (not recorded which). The source material was blood.

This CDR3 reads CASSTLGGVAGDTQYF. This chain joins TRBV6-1 and TRBJ2-3; TCRdb outputs TRBD2, but without DNA this stays unchecked. This CDR3 has 16 amino acids. Germline V CDR1 and CDR2: MNHNS, SASEGT.